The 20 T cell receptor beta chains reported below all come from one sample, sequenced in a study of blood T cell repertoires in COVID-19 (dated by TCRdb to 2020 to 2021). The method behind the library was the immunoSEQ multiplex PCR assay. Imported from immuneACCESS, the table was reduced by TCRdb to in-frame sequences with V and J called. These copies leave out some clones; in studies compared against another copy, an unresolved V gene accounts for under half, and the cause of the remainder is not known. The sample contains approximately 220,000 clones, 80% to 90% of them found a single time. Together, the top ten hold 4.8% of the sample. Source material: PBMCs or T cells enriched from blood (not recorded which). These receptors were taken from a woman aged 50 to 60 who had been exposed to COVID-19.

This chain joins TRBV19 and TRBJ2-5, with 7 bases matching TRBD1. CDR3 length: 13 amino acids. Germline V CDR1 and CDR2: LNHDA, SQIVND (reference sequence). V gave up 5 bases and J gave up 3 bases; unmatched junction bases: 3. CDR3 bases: TGTGCCAGTAGTCGCACAGGGGAAGAGACCCAGTACTTC. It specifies CASSRTGEETQYF.

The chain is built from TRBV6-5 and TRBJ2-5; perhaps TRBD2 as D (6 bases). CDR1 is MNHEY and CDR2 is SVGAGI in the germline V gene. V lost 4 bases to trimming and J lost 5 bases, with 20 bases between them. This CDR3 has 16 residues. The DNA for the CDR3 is TGTGCCAGCAGTTCCAACCCCGTGGCGGGGTGGGAGACCCAGTACTTC. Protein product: CASSSNPVAGWETQYF.

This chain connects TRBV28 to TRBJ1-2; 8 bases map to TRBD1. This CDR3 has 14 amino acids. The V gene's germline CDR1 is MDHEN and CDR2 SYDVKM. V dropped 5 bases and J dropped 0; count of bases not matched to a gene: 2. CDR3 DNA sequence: TGTGCCAGCAGTGAGACAGGGGCTAACTATGGCTACACCTTC. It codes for CASSETGANYGYTF.

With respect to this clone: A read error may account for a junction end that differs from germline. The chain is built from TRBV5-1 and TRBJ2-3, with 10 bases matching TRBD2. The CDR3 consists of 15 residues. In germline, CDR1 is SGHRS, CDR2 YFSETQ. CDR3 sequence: CASSSLAGSRDTQYF. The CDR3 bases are TGCGCCAGTAGCTCACTAGCGGGGTCTAGAGATACGCAGTATTTT.

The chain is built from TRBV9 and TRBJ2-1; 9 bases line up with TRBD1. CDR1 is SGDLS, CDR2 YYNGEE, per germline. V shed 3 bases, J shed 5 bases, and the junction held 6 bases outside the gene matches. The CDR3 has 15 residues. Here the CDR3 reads CASSAGTGIDNEQFF. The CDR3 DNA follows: TGTGCCAGCAGCGCCGGGACAGGGATAGACAATGAGCAGTTCTTC.

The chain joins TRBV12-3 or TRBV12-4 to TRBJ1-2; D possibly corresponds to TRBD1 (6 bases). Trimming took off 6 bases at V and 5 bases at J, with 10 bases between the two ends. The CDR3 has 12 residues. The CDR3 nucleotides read TGTGCCAGCAGCCTAGGACAGTATGGCTACACCTTC. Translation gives CASSLGQYGYTF.

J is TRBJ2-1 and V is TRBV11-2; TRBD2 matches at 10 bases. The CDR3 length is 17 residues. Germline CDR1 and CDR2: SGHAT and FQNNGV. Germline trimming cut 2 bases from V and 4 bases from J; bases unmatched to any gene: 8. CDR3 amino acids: CASSLRSSGGHYNEQFF. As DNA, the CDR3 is TGTGCCAGCAGCTTAAGGTCTAGCGGGGGACATTACAATGAGCAGTTCTTC.

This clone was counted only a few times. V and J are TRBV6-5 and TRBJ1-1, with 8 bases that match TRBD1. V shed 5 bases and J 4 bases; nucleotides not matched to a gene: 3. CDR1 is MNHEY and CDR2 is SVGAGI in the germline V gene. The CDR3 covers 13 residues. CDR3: CASSPTGVTEAFF. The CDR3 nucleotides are TGTGCCAGCAGTCCGACAGGGGTCACTGAAGCTTTCTTT.

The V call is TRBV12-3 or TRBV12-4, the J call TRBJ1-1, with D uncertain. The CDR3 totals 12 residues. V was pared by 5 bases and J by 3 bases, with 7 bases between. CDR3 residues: CASSTDYTEAFF. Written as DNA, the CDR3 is TGTGCCAGCAGTACTGATTACACTGAAGCTTTCTTT.

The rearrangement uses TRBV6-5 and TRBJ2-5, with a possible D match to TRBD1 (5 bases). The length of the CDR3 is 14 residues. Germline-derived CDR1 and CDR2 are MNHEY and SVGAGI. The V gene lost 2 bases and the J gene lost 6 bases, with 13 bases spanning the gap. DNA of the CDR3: TGTGCCAGCAGTTACCCTGGACACCCCAAGACCCAGTACTTC. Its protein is CASSYPGHPKTQYF.

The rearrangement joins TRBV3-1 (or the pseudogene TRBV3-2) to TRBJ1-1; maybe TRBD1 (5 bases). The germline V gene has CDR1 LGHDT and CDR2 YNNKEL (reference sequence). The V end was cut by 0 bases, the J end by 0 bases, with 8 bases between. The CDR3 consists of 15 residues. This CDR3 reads CASSQDQGMNTEAFF. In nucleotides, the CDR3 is TGTGCCAGCAGCCAAGATCAGGGTATGAACACTGAAGCTTTCTTT.

The DNA for the CDR3 is TGCGCCAGCAGCTTAGTGAGCGGACTGGGCACCGGGGAGCTGTTTTTT. Amino acids: CASSLVSGLGTGELFF. The chain couples TRBV5-1 to TRBJ2-2, with a weak D call TRBD2 (5 bases). CDR1 and CDR2 from the germline V gene are SGHRS and YFSETQ. The CDR3 is made up of 16 amino acids. The ends were cut back, 2 bases at V and 4 bases at J, with 15 bases in the middle.

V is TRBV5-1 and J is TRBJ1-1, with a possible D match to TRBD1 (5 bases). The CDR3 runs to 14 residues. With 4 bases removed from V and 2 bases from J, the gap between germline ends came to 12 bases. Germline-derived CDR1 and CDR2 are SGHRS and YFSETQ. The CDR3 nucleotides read TGCGCCAGCAGCGGGGGGATTTTTAACACTGAAGCTTTCTTT. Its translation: CASSGGIFNTEAFF.

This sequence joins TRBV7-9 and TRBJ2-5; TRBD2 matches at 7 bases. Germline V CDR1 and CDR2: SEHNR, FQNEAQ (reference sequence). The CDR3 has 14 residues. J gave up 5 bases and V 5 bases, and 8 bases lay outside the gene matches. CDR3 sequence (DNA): TGTGCCAGCAGCCCCCCGGGAGCGGGGGAGACCCAGTACTTC. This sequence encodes CASSPPGAGETQYF.

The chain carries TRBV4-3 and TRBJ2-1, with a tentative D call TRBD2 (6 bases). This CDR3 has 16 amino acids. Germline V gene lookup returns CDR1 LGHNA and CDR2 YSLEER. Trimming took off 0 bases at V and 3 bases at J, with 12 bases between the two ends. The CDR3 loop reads CASSQDGASDYNEQFF. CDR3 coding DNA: TGCGCCAGCAGCCAAGATGGGGCTAGCGACTACAATGAGCAGTTCTTC.

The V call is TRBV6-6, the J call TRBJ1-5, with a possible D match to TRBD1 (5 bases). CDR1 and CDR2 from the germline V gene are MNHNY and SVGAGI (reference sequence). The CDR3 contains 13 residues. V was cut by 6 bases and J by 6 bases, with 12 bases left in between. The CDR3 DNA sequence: TGTGCCAGCAGGGCGGACATCTCTCAGCCCCAGCATTTT. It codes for CASRADISQPQHF.

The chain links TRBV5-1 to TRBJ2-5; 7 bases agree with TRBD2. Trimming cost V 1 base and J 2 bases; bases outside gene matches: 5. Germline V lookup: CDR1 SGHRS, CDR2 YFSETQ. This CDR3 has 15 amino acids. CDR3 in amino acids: CASSLSGLLQETQYF. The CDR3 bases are TGCGCCAGCAGCTTGTCGGGACTATTGCAAGAGACCCAGTACTTC.

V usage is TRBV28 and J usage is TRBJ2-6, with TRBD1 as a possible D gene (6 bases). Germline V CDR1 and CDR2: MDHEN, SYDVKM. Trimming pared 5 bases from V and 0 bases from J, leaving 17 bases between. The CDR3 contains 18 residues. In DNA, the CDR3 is TGTGCCAGCAGTCTAACGTCCACAGGGTTCTCTGGGGCCAACGTCCTGACTTTC. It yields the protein CASSLTSTGFSGANVLTF.

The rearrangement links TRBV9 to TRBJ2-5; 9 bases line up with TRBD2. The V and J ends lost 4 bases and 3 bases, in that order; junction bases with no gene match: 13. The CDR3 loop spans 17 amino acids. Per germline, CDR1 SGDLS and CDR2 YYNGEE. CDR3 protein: CASSKEVSGGWEETQYF. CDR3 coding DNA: TGTGCCAGCAGCAAGGAGGTTAGCGGGGGTTGGGAAGAGACCCAGTACTTC.

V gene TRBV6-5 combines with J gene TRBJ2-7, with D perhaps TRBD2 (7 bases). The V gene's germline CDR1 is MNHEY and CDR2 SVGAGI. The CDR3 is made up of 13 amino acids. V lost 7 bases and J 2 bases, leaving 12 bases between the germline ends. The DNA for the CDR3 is TGTGCCAGCACTCCGGGGGGCGCCTACGAGCAGTACTTC. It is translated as CASTPGGAYEQYF.